Listed here are 28 T cell receptor beta chains from one sample, sequenced in a study of beta chain features in type 1 diabetes. These receptors' antigens are unknown. The investigators reverse transcribed all of the isolated RNA, so they sequenced expressed TCRB transcripts. The data were produced by immunoSEQ multiplex PCR, yet TCRdb's version contains in-frame clones alone and is incomplete. The table lists about 370,000 clones, roughly a tenth of them singletons. Study outcomes and limitations: TCRB CDR3s were moderately but significantly shorter in Type 1 diabetes patients in all four CD4+ subsets.

Sequencing input: central memory CD4+ T cells from blood. The receptors stem from a man under 40 with type 1 diabetes.

This clone was detected a few times. V gene TRBV4-3 combines with J gene TRBJ1-3, with D possibly TRBD1 on 6 matching bases. The germline CDR1 and CDR2 sequences are LGHNA and YSLEER. The CDR3 length is 17 residues. The V end lost 1 base, the J end lost 0 bases, and 13 bases lay between the germline ends. The DNA for the CDR3 is TGCGCCAGCAGCCAAGGGACAGAGGGACGCTCTGGAAACACCATATATTTT. As protein: CASSQGTEGRSGNTIYF.

This clone was seen at least ten times. The chain carries TRBV6-5 and TRBJ2-7; a possible D gene is TRBD2 (6 bases). Trimming stripped 8 bases from V and 8 bases from J, with 22 bases between. Germline CDR1 MNHEY, CDR2 SVGAGI. The CDR3 is 14 residues long. The CDR3 is CASGRESRPTKQYF. CDR3 coding DNA: TGTGCCAGCGGCCGGGAGAGCCGGCCTACGAAGCAGTACTTC.

This clone was observed a few times. With a much larger clone just one base away, this may be a read error. The V and J genes are TRBV11-3 and TRBJ2-3; D might be TRBD2 (5 bases). With 5 bases removed from V and 6 bases from J, the gap between germline ends came to 9 bases. CDR3 length: 12 amino acids. Germline CDR1 is SGHNT and CDR2 is YENEEA. Here the CDR3 reads CASSPSGDTQYF. CDR3 coding DNA: TGTGCCAGCAGCCCCTCGGGGGATACGCAGTATTTT.

This clone was seen a few times. The V and J genes are TRBV9 and TRBJ1-2; tentatively, D is TRBD1 (6 bases). This CDR3 spans 12 amino acids. Germline V gives CDR1 SGDLS, CDR2 YYNGEE. The V gene lost 4 bases and the J gene lost 12 bases, with 16 bases spanning the gap. The DNA for the CDR3 is TGTGCCAGCAGCAAAGATAACAGGGCCCACACCTTC. This codes for CASSKDNRAHTF.

The rearrangement links TRBV5-1 to TRBJ1-5; no definite D call. The CDR3 sequence is 15 residues long. V lost 0 bases, J lost 5 bases, and 12 bases lay in between. The germline CDR1 and CDR2 sequences are SGHRS and YFSETQ. CDR3 region: CASSLAGHLDQPQHF. For the CDR3, the DNA is TGCGCCAGCAGCTTGGCCGGGCACCTAGATCAGCCCCAGCATTTT. Full variable domain (rest looked up from reference TRBV5-1 and TRBJ1-5): KAGVTQTPRYLIKTRGQQVTLSCSPISGHRSVSWYQQTPGQGLQFLFEYFSETQRNKGNFPGRFSGRQFSNSRSEMNVSTLELGDSALYLCASSLAGHLDQPQHFGDGTRLSIL.

The table lists this clone with many counts. This chain joins TRBV18 and TRBJ2-5, with a possible D match to TRBD1 (6 bases). Trimming left V 2 bases short and J 5 bases short, with 12 bases between. This CDR3 has 14 amino acids. Germline V gene lookup returns CDR1 KGHSH and CDR2 LQKENI. The chain's CDR3 is CASSPSQGRETQYF. The DNA for the CDR3 is TGTGCCAGCTCACCATCGCAGGGGCGCGAGACCCAGTACTTC.

J is TRBJ2-1 and V is TRBV18; 7 nucleotides agree with TRBD1. Trimming cost V 5 bases and J 6 bases; bases outside gene matches: 10. The CDR3 runs to 15 residues. Germline values: CDR1 KGHSH, CDR2 LQKENI. CDR3 sequence (DNA): TGTGCCAGCTCAACCGGGACAGCTCCCGGCAATGAGCAGTTCTTC. Protein: CASSTGTAPGNEQFF.

The chain uses TRBV28 and TRBJ2-6; 11 nucleotides match TRBD1. Germline V gene sequence: CDR1 MDHEN, CDR2 SYDVKM. The CDR3 sequence is 19 residues long. Losses at the gene ends were 4 bases for V and 1 base for J; bases not matched to a gene: 9. The CDR3 region is CASSSLGQGALSGANVLTF. As DNA, the CDR3 is TGTGCCAGCAGTTCCCTAGGACAGGGGGCCCTTTCTGGGGCCAACGTCCTGACTTTC.

This clone came up a few times. This sequence joins TRBV5-1 and TRBJ2-4; 16 nucleotides align to TRBD2. The J segment lost 3 bases and the V segment lost 4 bases, leaving 10 bases of the junction unmatched. Germline V gene data show CDR1 as SGHRS and CDR2 as YFSETQ. CDR3 length equals 19 residues. CDR3 sequence reads: CASSPGLAGGPRGKNIQYF. In nucleotides, the CDR3 is TGCGCCAGCAGCCCGGGACTAGCGGGAGGGCCCCGGGGCAAAAACATTCAGTACTTC.

The chain combines TRBV4-1 with TRBJ1-4; perhaps TRBD1 as D (6 bases). There are 16 residues in the CDR3. The germline CDR1 and CDR2 sequences are MGHRA and YSYEKL. Trimming cost V 2 bases and J 4 bases, with 14 bases left between them. DNA of the CDR3: TGCGCCAGCAGCCAACTTCCCGACAGGTTTAATGAAAAACTGTTTTTT. Protein sequence: CASSQLPDRFNEKLFF.

This clone was seen a few times. The V gene is TRBV4-1, the J gene TRBJ2-1; possibly TRBD2 for D (6 bases). The CDR3 length is 18 residues. CDR1 and CDR2 from the germline V gene are MGHRA and YSYEKL. Trimming left V 0 bases short and J 0 bases short, with 15 bases between. CDR3 nucleotides: TGCGCCAGCAGCCAAGAGTCGATAGCGGTAAGCTCCTACAATGAGCAGTTCTTC. Its translation is CASSQESIAVSSYNEQFF.

This chain connects TRBV19 to TRBJ1-1; 10 bases line up with TRBD1. The length of the CDR3 is 14 residues. The junction had 2 bases not matched to a gene; V was cut back by 3 bases and J by 4 bases. Germline CDR1 LNHDA, CDR2 SQIVND (reference sequence). CDR3 residues: CASSIWTGGTEAFF. CDR3 sequence (DNA): TGTGCCAGTAGTATTTGGACAGGGGGCACTGAAGCTTTCTTT.

This clone occurred a few times. The chain joins TRBV4-2 to TRBJ2-3; 10 bases map to TRBD2. V gave up 4 bases and J gave up 5 bases; unmatched junction bases: 9. Germline V gene data show CDR1 as LGHNA and CDR2 as YNFKEQ. The CDR3 extends over 16 amino acids. The CDR3 region is CASSRGLAGVLDTQYF. CDR3 in DNA: TGTGCCAGCAGCCGCGGGCTAGCGGGAGTTTTAGATACGCAGTATTTT.

This clone has only a few counts. The chain combines TRBV18 with TRBJ1-1, with a possible D match to TRBD1 (6 bases). The germline V gene has CDR1 KGHSH and CDR2 LQKENI. V was shortened by 6 bases and J by 5 bases, with 19 bases between the two germline ends. The CDR3 runs 15 residues. Here the CDR3 reads CASSRLQGLGTEAFF. DNA of the CDR3: TGTGCCAGCTCCCGACTACAGGGTCTGGGGACTGAAGCTTTCTTT.

The chain recombines TRBV29-1 with TRBJ2-7; 12 bases align to TRBD2. The germline CDR1 and CDR2 sequences are SQVTM and ANQGSEA. V dropped 7 bases and J dropped 11; count of bases not matched to a gene: 6. This CDR3 comprises 11 residues. The CDR3 DNA is TGCAGCGGAGCTAGCGGGAGGGAGGAGTACTTC. Amino acids: CSGASGREEYF.

In this sample, this clone turned up a few times. The V and J genes are TRBV30 and TRBJ1-5, with a tentative D call TRBD1 (5 bases). V was cut by 0 bases and J by 7 bases, with 10 bases left in between. Germline loops: CDR1 GTSNPN, CDR2 SVGIG (reference sequence). The CDR3 length is 13 residues. The CDR3 region has the DNA TGTGCCTGGAGTGTAGCCTGGGACCAGCCCCAGCATTTT. Translated: CAWSVAWDQPQHF.

The table lists this clone with a few counts. The V and J genes are TRBV2 and TRBJ1-6; the match to TRBD1 covers 12 bases. Germline CDR1 is SNHLY and CDR2 is FYNNEI. V shed 4 bases, J shed 5 bases, and the junction held 3 bases outside the gene matches. CDR3 length: 16 amino acids. The CDR3 loop reads CASSGGTGGDNSPLHF. CDR3 nucleotide sequence: TGTGCCAGCAGTGGAGGGACAGGGGGCGATAATTCACCCCTCCACTTT.

Here the CDR3 DNA reads TGTGCCAGCAGCCAAGTTATGGCGGGAGGCCCGCTGTTTTTT. Its protein is CASSQVMAGGPLFF. V usage is TRBV4-2 and J usage is TRBJ2-2; 8 positions agree with TRBD2. CDR3 length equals 14 residues. V shed 1 base and J 13 bases; nucleotides not matched to a gene: 8. Per germline, CDR1 LGHNA and CDR2 YNFKEQ.

This clone has just a few counts. This may be a read error, as it is one base from a much larger clone. This rearrangement joins TRBV4-2 to TRBJ2-5; D not certain. The CDR3 covers 11 residues. Per germline, CDR1 LGHNA and CDR2 YNFKEQ. Between the trimmed V and J ends, which lost 5 bases and 3 bases, there was a span of 4 bases. CDR3 sequence: CASSLKETQYF. The CDR3 coding sequence is TGTGCCAGCAGCTTGAAAGAGACCCAGTACTTC.

This clone was observed a handful of times. CDR3 region: CASSLSRGTNQPQHF. The CDR3 coding sequence is TGTGCCAGCTCACTTAGCAGGGGAACCAATCAGCCCCAGCATTTT. V is TRBV18 and J is TRBJ1-5; maybe TRBD1 (6 bases). Between the trimmed V and J ends, which lost 4 bases and 3 bases, there was a span of 13 bases. Germline V gives CDR1 KGHSH, CDR2 LQKENI. The CDR3 consists of 15 residues.

This clone was picked up a small number of times. The chain combines TRBV5-4 with TRBJ2-6; tentative D call: TRBD1 (6 bases). Germline V gene data show CDR1 as SGHNT and CDR2 as YYREEE (reference sequence). V lost 5 bases and J 0 bases, leaving 21 bases between the germline ends. The CDR3 spans 19 residues. The CDR3 sequence is CASRGDSGQTISGANVLTF. The CDR3 DNA reads TGTGCCAGCAGAGGAGACTCGGGACAAACGATCTCTGGGGCCAACGTCCTGACTTTC. Based on the CDR3 plus reference TRBV5-4 and TRBJ2-6, the full variable domain is ETGVTQSPTHLIKTRGQQVTLRCSSQSGHNTVSWYQQALGQGPQFIFQYYREEENGRGNFPPRFSGLQFPNYSSELNVNALELDDSALYLCASRGDSGQTISGANVLTFGAGSRLTVL.

This clone showed up just a few times. V usage is TRBV6-5 and J usage is TRBJ2-7, with D tentatively TRBD2 (6 bases). This CDR3 has 15 residues. V was clipped by 0 bases and J by 1 base, with 10 bases between them. Germline CDR1 is MNHEY and CDR2 is SVGAGI. Here the CDR3 reads CASSYSLGTSYEQYF. The CDR3 DNA is TGTGCCAGCAGTTACTCCCTGGGGACTTCCTACGAGCAGTACTTC.

In this sample, this clone turned up a few times. J is TRBJ2-1 and V is TRBV29-1; no definite D call. The CDR3 sequence is 14 residues long. CDR1 SQVTM and CDR2 ANQGSEA come from the germline V gene. V was trimmed by 6 bases and J by 0 bases, leaving 12 bases between them. The CDR3 nucleotides read TGCAGCGTAGATGGACCTAGCTCCTACAATGAGCAGTTCTTC. It translates to CSVDGPSSYNEQFF.

The chain employs TRBV5-1 and TRBJ2-1; TRBD2 agrees at 8 bases. The CDR3 covers 15 residues. V was clipped by 0 bases and J by 7 bases; unmatched bases: 6. CDR1 and CDR2 from the germline V gene are SGHRS and YFSETQ. CDR3 sequence reads: CASSLASGPFNEQFF. The DNA of the CDR3 is TGCGCCAGCAGCTTGGCTAGCGGGCCTTTTAATGAGCAGTTCTTC.

This clone was detected many times. This sequence joins TRBV6-6 and TRBJ2-3; D unclear. V lost 8 bases and J 0 bases, leaving 6 bases between the germline ends. The CDR3 covers 12 residues. CDR1 is MNHNY, CDR2 SVGAGI, per germline (reference sequence). CDR3 DNA: TGTGCCAGCGGGGTCAGCACAGATACGCAGTATTTT. Translation gives CASGVSTDTQYF.

This chain links TRBV6-6 with TRBJ2-7; D unresolved. V lost 6 bases to trimming and J lost 1 base, with 7 bases between them. The CDR3 contains 12 residues. The germline V gene encodes CDR1 MNHNY and CDR2 SVGAGI (reference sequence). The CDR3 protein is CASRAESYEQYF. CDR3 coding DNA: TGTGCCAGCAGGGCGGAGTCCTACGAGCAGTACTTC.

This clone was counted ten times or more. This sequence joins TRBV23-1 and TRBJ2-1, with 7 bases lining up with TRBD2. TRBV23-1 is designated an ORF whose function remains uncertain. The CDR3 runs to 14 residues. The junction had 6 bases not matched to a gene; V was cut back by 3 bases and J by 7 bases. CDR3 sequence reads: CASSQREFGNEQFF. The DNA for the CDR3 is TGCGCCAGCAGTCAGCGGGAGTTCGGAAATGAGCAGTTCTTC.

The V gene is TRBV11-2, the J gene TRBJ2-2; 7 positions agree with TRBD2. The CDR3 is 13 amino acids. Germline trimming cut 5 bases from V and 7 bases from J; bases unmatched to any gene: 4. CDR1 and CDR2 from the germline V gene are SGHAT and FQNNGV. CDR3 amino acids: CASSLLAVGELFF. The DNA for the CDR3 is TGTGCCAGCAGCCTGCTAGCGGTCGGGGAGCTGTTTTTT.